This T cell receptor beta chain was identified during a study of identical twins (dated by TCRdb to 2016 to 2017). At the level of the whole study: To test whether fetal clonotypes persist, this study deep-sequenced TCR alpha and beta repertoires from monozygotic twins, from unrelated adults of various ages, and from cord blood. To rule out contamination, the twin experiments were replicated at different times with different library preparation protocols. General study outcomes and caveats: Invariant T cells such as MAIT and iNKT could partly confound zero-insertion analyses, although diverse VJ usage argued against such confounding for most clonotypes. Abundant cord blood beta clonotypes had fewer insertions, young adult naive repertoires showed a similar but weaker trend, and memory repertoires showed no such trend. In beta out-of-frame sequences, excess twin sharing was weaker, because having fewer shared sequences lowered the signal-to-noise ratio. Recombination models systematically underestimated out-of-frame TCR alpha sharing in monozygotic twins but agreed with sharing between unrelated individuals. Because the same donors could not be followed over many years, the conclusions relied on cross-sectional statistical analysis. Compared with coincidental sharing between unrelated individuals, an excess of low generation-probability sequences was observed among out-of-frame TCR alpha sequences shared between twins.

Preparation of the library involved 5' RACE. The sequencer listed for this sample is Illumina HiSeq 2000. A universal primer binding site was added through template switching, and the final cDNA carried a unique molecular identifier so that TCR cDNA molecules could be counted accurately. Specific primers in the conserved constant-segment region were used to synthesize first-strand cDNA for the TCR alpha and beta chains. To control for contamination, every cDNA library was double barcoded, receiving both a SMART-Mk sample barcode and Illumina barcodes. TruSeq adapter sequences along with Illumina sample barcodes were introduced in two successive PCR steps. The TCR alpha and beta cDNA libraries were sequenced on the Illumina HiSeq platform using custom primers. On the study's bioinformatics: Unique molecular identifiers were extracted from raw reads with MiGEC, and CDR3 positions were determined with MiXCR. For each individual, recombination models were inferred using an EM algorithm with the repgenHMM and IGoR tools. The tcR package in R was used for shared clonotype analysis, with sharing normalized by the product of cloneset sizes. To study raw recombination free of thymic and clonal selection effects, out-of-frame nonproductive sequences were analyzed. The public reads were reprocessed in TCRdb via fastp at Q25 and MiXCR, keeping in-frame beta chains. Rows matching on CDR3 protein sequence are summarized as one entry with the most common DNA and genes. It is TCRdb's table, rather than the study itself, that gives the V and J calls and clone size. Recorded for this sample are 1.5 million to 2 million distinct CDR3 sequences; around 29% of them occurred a single time. Approximately 0.29% of the sample is in the top ten clones.

A word on this clonotype: Its target antigen remains unknown. Base quality data are lacking; no much larger clone is found one base away.

Every donor was a healthy Caucasian. From its cysteine to its phenylalanine, the CDR3 spans 16 amino acids. Only the CDR3 portion is preserved as DNA: 48 bases, with reading frame beginning at the first base. Relative to germline, V is 0 bases shorter and J is 3 bases shorter, with 14 bases between their ends. CDR1 LGHNA and CDR2 YNFKEQ were looked up in the germline V gene. The specimen sequenced was cord blood. This chain joins TRBV4-2 to TRBJ1-2; the D segment could be TRBD1, given 6 matching bases. This clonotype was obtained from a newborn girl in good health. For the CDR3, the sequence is CASSQEGYRVDYGYTF. The nucleotide sequence is given as TGTGCCAGCAGCCAAGAAGGGTACAGGGTAGACTATGGCTACACCTTC.